This record covers a single T cell receptor beta chain. Antigen: not known. Germline V lookup: CDR1 MNHNS, CDR2 SASEGT. This CDR3 has 12 residues. V was trimmed by 3 bases and J by 8 bases, leaving 8 bases between them. Caucasian adults living in Nashville, Tennessee, provided all samples. This was a deep-level run. Clones were sequenced by immunoSEQ multiplex PCR, and TCRdb holds only the in-frame ones, with some missing. The sample has a few million clones; around nine tenths are singletons. This sample is part of a study of shared clonotypes between healthy human individuals. Study-level background: Donor composition was a couple of women and a few men, aged 18 to 49. Study conclusions and caveats: The study found roughly 5% of naive CD4 clonotypes shared across several donors.

The genes are TRBV6-1 and TRBJ2-1; D unresolved. Sequenced: naive CD4+ T cells sorted from blood. Described subset: CD45RA+ positively selected. The source is a man aged 18 to 29 in good health. As DNA, the CDR3 is TGTGCCAGCAGTGACTGGGTTTATGAGCAGTTCTTC. It specifies CASSDWVYEQFF.